The T cell receptor beta chain described here comes from a study of T cells in Graves' hyperthyroidism and ophthalmopathy (dated by TCRdb to the late 2010s). In terms of the full investigation: Peripheral blood was collected at initial diagnosis, before any treatment. Prospective prediction of ophthalmopathy was tested in an independent validation cohort consisting of 18 to 20 hyperthyroidism patients and 17 patients who later progressed to ophthalmopathy. In addition, the study compared T-cell repertoires in thyroid tissue and in blood from roughly 6 Graves' hyperthyroidism patients. A discovery cohort of about 96 patients, 43 with Graves' ophthalmopathy and 55 to 60 with stable Graves' hyperthyroidism, was used to find distinguishing TCR V-J signatures. After blood sampling, hyperthyroidism patients were treated with methimazole at a starting dose of 30 mg daily, and ophthalmopathy patients were treated with high-dose intravenous methylprednisolone. The 95 to 100 discovery patients were randomly divided into training and test sets at a 7:3 ratio. The paper describes TCR Vbeta CDR3 sequencing of 140 or so peripheral blood samples, made up of under 50 ophthalmopathy patients, roughly 80 hyperthyroidism patients and 17 progressor patients. The investigation overall reported the following: In validation, the model predicted progression to ophthalmopathy with 65% to 71% sensitivity and 72% to 85% specificity, a median of 6.5 months before onset. Sample size was not statistically predetermined, and blinding of investigators to group allocation was not performed. Blood samples also contained most of the expanded thyroid clonotypes (frequency above 0.001), which suggests that blood repertoires may reflect thyroid immune responses. A 13 V-J signature model separated ophthalmopathy from stable hyperthyroidism, with roughly 88% sensitivity and roughly 81% specificity in cross-validation and 80%/75% in testing.

This clonotype was seen a few times. Its cognate antigen has yet to be identified. The sample holds no much larger clone one base away, and base qualities are not on file. TCR beta CDR3 regions were amplified from RNA transcripts. The TCR CDR3 was subjected to a first round of RT-PCR using the HTBI primer set and the Qiagen OneStep RT-PCR kit. Libraries were constructed in a second round of multiplex PCR, after which size selection and purification were performed. Libraries were sequenced paired-end with 100 bp reads on an Illumina HiSeq2000. The original pipeline was this. SOAPnuke was used to process the raw data, throwing out any read that contained adapters or uncalled bases, had a mean Phred below 15, or lacked an exact constant-primer or identifier match. High-quality paired reads were merged using COPE v1.2.5, and each unique nucleotide sequence was defined as a clonotype. MiTCR v1.1 was used to align the clonotypes against IMGT TRBV, TRBD and TRBJ reference segments. The analysis included only V-J combinations with a frequency above 0.0001, which together covered more than 99% of the repertoires. A TCS score was defined as the ratio of F50 (clonal expansion) to E x V (chaos), with BLOSUM62-based TCRdist applied between CDR3 peptides within each V-J. Welch's t-statistics and random forest reduced fewer than 550 V-J features to 10 to 15, which were used in a naive Bayes classifier (R e1071). The public reads were reanalyzed by TCRdb: fastp trimming at Q25, MiXCR alignment, in-frame beta chains only. Rows matching on CDR3 protein sequence are summarized as one entry with the most common DNA and genes. The V and J calls were not made by the authors but by TCRdb's processing. The sample contains hundreds of thousands of distinct CDR3 sequences, approximately 15% of them found a single time. In total, the top ten clones hold approximately 12% of the sample.

Ophthalmopathy patients had moderately to severely active disease, with a Clinical Activity Score of 3 or more, a NOSPECS grade of 4 or more, and a disease duration of less than 3 months. The study excluded patients with uncontrolled infections, other autoimmune diseases, pregnancy or lactation. Diagnoses were based on clinical symptoms, serum thyroxine and TRAb, thyroid ultrasound and orbital computed tomography. PBMCs were separated from over 9 ml of fresh peripheral blood using Ficoll-Paque density gradient centrifugation. Total RNA was extracted with Trizol reagent, and quality was checked on an Agilent 2100 Bioanalyzer. From the cysteine up to the phenylalanine, the CDR3 has a length of 16 residues. Of all the DNA, just the CDR3 is kept, 48 bases in frame from base 1. CDR1 and CDR2, looked up from the germline V gene, are SGHVS and FQNEAQ. The V end gives up 3 bases and the J end 1 base, leaving 4 bases in the junction not matched to a gene.

This sequence was found in a woman in her fifties or sixties with Graves' ophthalmopathy. Rearrangement joined TRBV7-8 to TRBJ1-1; the central 11 bases match TRBD1. The sequencing sample was made of blood. The DNA sequence follows: TGTGCCAGCAGCTTGAGGGACAGGGGGACGAACACTGAAGCTTTCTTT. This encodes CASSLRDRGTNTEAFF.